This TCR beta chain was captured by sequencing in a study of cytomegalovirus exposure and HLA in healthy donors. General study results and limits: In a later analysis, a genetic analysis reported fewer productive-TCR N-insertions in an Asian-associated ancestry cluster than the cohort average.

As regards this clone: Its antigen is undetermined. This CDR3 is also generated by other DNA sequences in the sample.

Primers for the PCR totalled 60 Vbeta and 13 Jbeta. The table came from immunoSEQ multiplex PCR; TCRdb's copy has only in-frame clones and leaves some out. This table holds about 180,000 clones, approximately 84% found once. Sequencing was carried out using PBMCs. The TCR originated in a man aged 25 to 45 in good health and CMV-seronegative.

The chain's CDR3 is CASSAGTAREQYF. The CDR3 nucleotides are TGTGCCAGCAGTGCCGGGACAGCTCGTGAGCAGTACTTC. The chain has TRBV6-1 and TRBJ2-7; TRBD1 matches 7 bases. V was pared by 4 bases and J by 7 bases, with 7 bases of the junction left unmatched. CDR1 is MNHNS and CDR2 is SASEGT in the germline V gene. This CDR3 has 13 residues.